The 20 T cell receptor beta chains below all came from one sample that was sequenced in a study of T cell repertoires in cytomegalovirus infection. The antigens of these receptors remain unknown. TCRdb re-called the reads with MiXCR, one entry per CDR3 protein. The top ten hold 60% to 65% of the sample, which has approximately 50,000 distinct CDR3 sequences, roughly a fifth seen once. Sequencing was performed on CD8+ T cells from cultured PBMCs, taken from culture after CMV antigen stimulation. Receptors originate from a human donor in good health (CMV status not recorded). Some clones in this sample may be carry-over from other donors' samples.

This clonotype was recorded many times. The rearrangement links TRBV6-5 to TRBJ2-7, with D unclear. The germline V and J ends were trimmed by 2 bases and 3 bases, with 5 bases remaining between them. This CDR3 region has 12 residues. In germline, CDR1 is MNHEY, CDR2 SVGAGI. The CDR3 protein is CASSYDFYEQYF. The CDR3 coding sequence is TGTGCCAGCAGTTACGACTTCTACGAGCAGTACTTC.

The chain uses TRBV6-5 and TRBJ1-1; no firm D call. This CDR3 is 14 amino acids long. CDR1 MNHEY and CDR2 SVGAGI come from the germline V gene. The V end lost 5 bases, the J end lost 2 bases, and 12 bases lay between the germline ends. In DNA, the CDR3 is TGTGCCAGCAGTCGTTACGTTCCCAACACTGAAGCTTTCTTT. Its protein product is CASSRYVPNTEAFF.

V and J are TRBV4-1 and TRBJ2-1, with D hard to call. Germline assignment: CDR1 MGHRA and CDR2 YSYEKL. CDR3 size: 17 residues. Trimming shortened V by 0 bases and J by 0 bases, and 12 bases separated the two germline ends. The chain's CDR3 is CASSQDRTVSSYNEQFF. The DNA for the CDR3 is TGCGCCAGCAGCCAAGACCGGACGGTCAGCTCCTACAATGAGCAGTTCTTC.

This clonotype showed up just a few times. J is TRBJ2-1 and V is TRBV6-6; 7 nucleotides match TRBD2. This CDR3 comprises 17 residues. Per germline, CDR1 MNHNY and CDR2 SVGAGI (reference sequence). V dropped 2 bases and J dropped 4; count of bases not matched to a gene: 11. In DNA form, the CDR3 reads TGTGCCAGCAGTTACGCGCTGTCCGGGACTAATTACAATGAGCAGTTCTTC. Translation: CASSYALSGTNYNEQFF.

The J gene is TRBJ2-7, the V gene TRBV28; a weak D match, TRBD2 (5 bases). CDR3 length: 15 amino acids. Germline V lookup: CDR1 MDHEN, CDR2 SYDVKM. Trimming took off 1 base at V and 1 base at J, with 11 bases between the two ends. The CDR3 DNA reads TGTGCCAGCAGTTTATTTCGGGGAATTTCCTACGAGCAGTACTTC. It encodes CASSLFRGISYEQYF.

The V call is TRBV6-5, the J call TRBJ1-1, with D hard to call. Germline V CDR1 and CDR2: MNHEY, SVGAGI. V shed 1 base and J shed 4 bases, with 16 bases lying between them. The CDR3 runs 16 residues. In DNA form, the CDR3 reads TGTGCCAGCAGTTACTGGGGTCGTAAAGTCGGCACTGAAGCTTTCTTT. This codes for CASSYWGRKVGTEAFF.

This chain uses TRBV29-1 with TRBJ2-7, with D tentatively TRBD2 (6 bases). This CDR3 has 12 amino acids. The V end lost 4 bases, the J end lost 4 bases, and 11 bases lay between the germline ends. The V gene's germline CDR1 is SQVTM and CDR2 ANQGSEA. This chain's CDR3 is CSVVPSGYEQYF. CDR3 DNA: TGCAGCGTTGTGCCCAGCGGGTACGAGCAGTACTTC.

This clonotype was detected ten times or more. V is TRBV7-9 and J is TRBJ1-2, with 10 bases that match TRBD1. Looked up from germline, CDR1 is SEHNR and CDR2 is FQNEAQ (reference sequence). V lost 5 bases, J lost 7 bases, and 7 bases stayed unmatched. The CDR3 has 14 amino acids. CDR3 residues: CASSQRDRGGGYTF. The CDR3 DNA is TGTGCCAGCAGCCAAAGGGACAGGGGTGGTGGCTACACCTTC.

This chain joins TRBV19 and TRBJ1-1; D is perhaps TRBD1 (5 bases). Germline CDR1 and CDR2: LNHDA and SQIVND (reference sequence). This CDR3 has 13 amino acids. V dropped 3 bases and J dropped 5 bases, with 10 bases sitting between them. CDR3: CASSMGVRTEAFF. The CDR3 region has the DNA TGTGCCAGTAGTATGGGGGTCCGGACTGAAGCTTTCTTT.

This clonotype was recorded a few times. The J gene is TRBJ1-2, the V gene TRBV19, with D tentatively TRBD1 (6 bases). The CDR3 runs 15 residues. V was shortened by 9 bases and J by 2 bases, with 19 bases between the two germline ends. The germline V gene has CDR1 LNHDA and CDR2 SQIVND (reference sequence). This chain's CDR3 is CASKPSQGSNYGYTF. The CDR3 DNA sequence: TGTGCCAGCAAACCTTCACAGGGATCCAACTATGGCTACACCTTC.

The chain carries TRBV28 and TRBJ1-1; D ambiguous. Germline lookup yields CDR1 MDHEN and CDR2 SYDVKM. Trimming removed 5 bases from V and 6 bases from J, with 10 bases in between. The CDR3 totals 12 residues. The CDR3 reads CASSKVSPEAFF. In nucleotides, the CDR3 is TGTGCCAGCAGTAAAGTATCCCCTGAAGCTTTCTTT. Variable domain in full (rest from reference TRBV28 and TRBJ1-1): DVKVTQSSRYLVKRTGEKVFLECVQDMDHENMFWYRQDPGLGLRLIYFSYDVKMKEKGDIPEGYSVSREKKERFSLILESASTNQTSMYLCASSKVSPEAFFGQGTRLTVV.

The chain employs TRBV7-2 and TRBJ2-1; D is possibly TRBD2 (6 bases). This CDR3 has 16 residues. Between the trimmed V and J ends, which lost 0 bases and 4 bases, there was a span of 13 bases. Germline values: CDR1 SGHTA, CDR2 FQGNSA. The CDR3 is CASSLARDLNYNEQFF. CDR3 coding DNA: TGTGCCAGCAGCTTAGCCCGGGACTTAAATTACAATGAGCAGTTCTTC. Full variable domain (remainder filled in from reference TRBV7-2 and TRBJ2-1): GAGVSQSPSNKVTEKGKDVELRCDPISGHTALYWYRQSLGQGLEFLIYFQGNSAPDKSGLPSDRFSAERTGGSVSTLTIQRTQQEDSAVYLCASSLARDLNYNEQFFGPGTRLTVL.

The rearrangement uses TRBV7-8 and TRBJ2-7; 10 bases match TRBD1. Germline V gene sequence: CDR1 SGHVS, CDR2 FQNEAQ. V was pared by 5 bases and J by 2 bases, with 6 bases of the junction left unmatched. This CDR3 comprises 15 residues. CDR3 DNA sequence: TGTGCCAGCAGCCCGCCCGGGACAGGGGCCTACGAGCAGTACTTC. Translation: CASSPPGTGAYEQYF.

A few counts support this clonotype. The V and J genes are TRBV11-3 and TRBJ2-7; D not resolved. V lost 4 bases and J lost 0, with 7 bases in between. This CDR3 comprises 13 residues. Germline values: CDR1 SGHNT, CDR2 YENEEA. In DNA, the CDR3 is TGTGCCAGCAGCTCTTCCAGCTCCTACGAGCAGTACTTC. Translated, it gives CASSSSSSYEQYF.

This clonotype was counted only a few times. The rearrangement uses TRBV7-8 and TRBJ1-3; the D is unclear. The V gene's germline CDR1 is SGHVS and CDR2 FQNEAQ. V lost 1 base and J lost 4, with 14 bases in between. CDR3 length: 16 residues. As DNA, the CDR3 is TGTGCCAGCAGCTTAGATCTAGGGCAACCAGGAAACACCATATATTTT. It specifies CASSLDLGQPGNTIYF. Drawing the rest from reference TRBV7-8 and TRBJ1-3, the complete variable domain is GAGVSQSPRYKVAKRGQDVALRCDPISGHVSLFWYQQALGQGPEFLTYFQNEAQLDKSGLPSDRFFAERPEGSVSTLKIQRTQQEDSAVYLCASSLDLGQPGNTIYFGEGSWLTVV.

This clonotype was detected a few times. The chain combines TRBV7-2 with TRBJ2-3; 10 bases agree with TRBD2. Germline CDR1 and CDR2: SGHTA and FQGNSA. The trim removed 3 bases at V and 3 bases at J, leaving 6 bases unmatched. The length of the CDR3 is 16 residues. The CDR3 region has the DNA TGTGCCAGCAGCTTCCGAGGTAGCGGGGGGACAGATACGCAGTATTTT. This sequence encodes CASSFRGSGGTDTQYF.

This clonotype came up a few times. The rearrangement joins TRBV12-3 or TRBV12-4 to TRBJ2-7; a weak D match, TRBD2 (6 bases). Trimming pared 6 bases from V and 3 bases from J, leaving 15 bases between. The CDR3 has 14 amino acids. The CDR3 coding sequence is TGTGCCAGCAGGTCGACCCGGGAGAACTACGAGCAGTACTTC. Translating it yields CASRSTRENYEQYF.

This clonotype has only a few counts. The chain combines TRBV6-1 with TRBJ2-5, with D perhaps matching TRBD1 or TRBD2 (6 bases each). The CDR3 totals 14 residues. The germline CDR1 and CDR2 sequences are MNHNS and SASEGT. V shed 5 bases and J shed 1 base, with 11 bases lying between them. The CDR3 spells CASSRGVSQETQYF. CDR3 nucleotide sequence: TGTGCCAGCAGTAGGGGGGTTAGCCAAGAGACCCAGTACTTC.

This clonotype was picked up a small number of times. The CDR3 spells CASSIGYNEQFF. CDR3 DNA: TGTGCCAGTAGTATTGGATACAATGAGCAGTTCTTC. This chain uses TRBV19 with TRBJ2-1; D gene uncertain. The CDR3 length is 12 residues. Germline CDR1 and CDR2: LNHDA and SQIVND (reference sequence). Trimming took 3 bases from V and 4 from J, leaving 4 bases between them.

The V and J genes are TRBV28 and TRBJ2-7, with 8 bases fitting TRBD1. The V gene end was trimmed by 5 bases and the J gene end by 4 bases; junction bases not matched to a gene: 4. The CDR3 length is 13 residues. CDR1 MDHEN and CDR2 SYDVKM come from the germline V gene. The CDR3, as DNA: TGTGCCAGCAGTCTGAACAGGGGGTACGAGCAGTACTTC. It specifies CASSLNRGYEQYF.